This T cell receptor (beta chain) was sequenced in a study of blood T cell repertoires in COVID-19. In germline, CDR1 is GTSNPN, CDR2 SVGIG (reference sequence). Trimming removed 1 base from V and 3 bases from J, with 15 bases in between. This CDR3 has 15 amino acids. Original processing methods: Researchers report that nucleated cell counts were estimated from reference gene primer amplification. Profiled with immunoSEQ multiplex PCR; TCRdb holds only in-frame clones, not every one. That table furnishes V, J and clone size, whereas the DNA furnished D and trimming. This sample has 200,000 to 300,000 clones; 91% occur once, and the top ten carry 2% to 3%.

Sequenced sample: peripheral blood. This clonotype was obtained from a person aged 18 to 30 with COVID-19, enrolled during active disease. The genes are TRBV30 and TRBJ1-1; D is perhaps TRBD1 (6 bases). The CDR3 protein is CAWSDGGGGDTEAFF. The CDR3 DNA follows: TGTGCCTGGAGTGACGGAGGGGGGGGTGACACTGAAGCTTTCTTT.